The TCR beta chain under discussion was sequenced for a study of lymphopenia after photon versus proton radiotherapy. Study observations and caveats: Photon-treated patients lost naive T cells and TCR diversity; proton-treated stayed stable. After lymphocyte nadir, photon-treated repertoires showed oligoclonal expansion, especially CD8+ Temra.

The CDR3 spans 14 residues. Trimming shortened V by 6 bases and J by 1 base, and 12 bases separated the two germline ends. Germline CDR1 is SNHLY and CDR2 is FYNNEI. Generated by immunoSEQ multiplex PCR, the TCRdb table keeps only in-frame clones and is missing some. Among 65,000 to 90,000 clones listed, 85% to 95% were seen once. A remark on this clone: As yet, its antigen is unknown.

The sequences come from peripheral blood, collected from a patient treated with photon-based radiotherapy. This clonotype was sampled from a woman aged 40 to 50 with cholangiocarcinoma. V usage is TRBV2 and J usage is TRBJ1-1, with a possible D match to TRBD1 (6 bases). This CDR3 is CASSGGLANTEAFF. In nucleotides, the CDR3 is TGTGCCAGCAGCGGGGGGCTGGCGAACACTGAAGCTTTCTTT. The whole variable domain, remainder taken from reference TRBV2 and TRBJ1-1, is EPEVTQTPSHQVTQMGQEVILRCVPISNHLYFYWYRQILGQKVEFLVSFYNNEISEKSEIFDDQFSVERPDGSNFTLKIRSTKLEDSAMYFCASSGGLANTEAFFGQGTRLTVV.